The 26 T cell receptor beta chains given below trace back to one sample, sequenced in a study of blood T cells in healthy people across ages. Primers used in a second PCR of roughly 7 to 12 cycles were a sample-barcoded 5' primer and a J-beta primer mix. TCRdb independently ran MiXCR on the 5' RACE reads; one entry per CDR3 protein. The top ten clones hold approximately 23% of a sample with approximately 770,000 distinct CDR3 sequences, roughly 50% of them seen once. Material for sequencing was blood. The receptors stem from a young man in good health.

The chain has TRBV7-9 and TRBJ2-2; 10 bases map to TRBD2. This CDR3 contains 17 residues. Germline-derived CDR1 and CDR2 are SEHNR and FQNEAQ (reference sequence). The V segment lost 1 base and the J segment 7 bases; nucleotides outside the gene matches: 9. The CDR3 sequence: CASSLVVSSGSIGELFF. The CDR3 DNA reads as TGTGCCAGCAGCTTAGTAGTCTCTAGCGGGAGTATCGGGGAGCTGTTTTTT.

This clonotype was seen more than once but under ten times. The chain recombines TRBV4-2 with TRBJ2-3; D is undetermined. V dropped 0 bases and J dropped 6 bases, with 13 bases sitting between them. The CDR3 consists of 15 residues. The V gene's germline CDR1 is LGHNA and CDR2 YNFKEQ. CDR3 coding DNA: TGTGCCAGCAGCCAAGAATTCCAACCCGCGGATACGCAGTATTTT. Its translation is CASSQEFQPADTQYF.

The rearrangement links TRBV10-3 to TRBJ2-5, with a tentative D call TRBD1 (6 bases). The J call could be wrong; TRBJ2-7 is a better fit for the DNA end. This CDR3 is built from 15 residues. Germline V lookup: CDR1 ENHRY, CDR2 SYGVKD. This CDR3 reads CAISVGGQSAYEQYF. The CDR3 coding sequence is TGTGCCATCAGTGTTGGGGGCCAGAGCGCCTACGAGCAGTACTTC.

The chain carries TRBV12-3 or TRBV12-4 and TRBJ1-1; D remains unclear. V was trimmed by 7 bases and J by 5 bases, leaving 11 bases between them. The CDR3 runs 12 residues. CDR3 in amino acids: CASTFGNTEAFF. Here the CDR3 DNA reads TGTGCCAGCACCTTTGGGAATACTGAAGCTTTCTTT.

The rearrangement joins TRBV19 to TRBJ2-3; D gene uncertain. The germline gives CDR1 LNHDA, CDR2 SQIVND (reference sequence). CDR3 size: 14 residues. The V and J ends lost 4 bases and 0 bases respectively, with 8 bases between them. The CDR3, as DNA: TGTGCCAGTAGTAAAGAAAAAAGCACAGATACGCAGTATTTT. It translates to CASSKEKSTDTQYF.

This sequence joins TRBV5-1 and TRBJ2-1, with D perhaps given as TRBD1 or TRBD2 (5 bases each). Trimming removed 5 bases at V and 7 bases at J, with 19 bases between. This CDR3 contains 15 residues. In germline, CDR1 is SGHRS, CDR2 YFSETQ. The CDR3 here is CASRPGTVEVNEQFF. CDR3 bases: TGCGCCAGCAGGCCCGGGACGGTGGAGGTGAATGAGCAGTTCTTC.

The chain has TRBV12-3 or TRBV12-4 and TRBJ2-5, with a possible D match to TRBD2 (6 bases). V lost 3 bases and J lost 5, with 10 bases in between. This CDR3 spans 13 amino acids. The CDR3 bases are TGTGCCAGCAGTTTGAAGGGGACTGAGACCCAGTACTTC. Translating it yields CASSLKGTETQYF.

The V gene is TRBV20-1, the J gene TRBJ1-1; D call uncertain. This CDR3 is 12 amino acids long. Germline V gene sequence: CDR1 DFQATT, CDR2 SNEGSKA (reference sequence). V was pared by 6 bases and J by 0 bases, with 8 bases between. CDR3 DNA: TGCAGTGCGGAATTTTTGAACACTGAAGCTTTCTTT. This encodes CSAEFLNTEAFF.

Comment on this clonotype: One end of the junction does not line up with germline, which may come from a read error. The chain links TRBV27 to TRBJ2-7, with D hard to call. From germline, CDR1 is MNHEY and CDR2 SMNVEV (reference sequence). The CDR3 runs 15 residues. Here the CDR3 reads CASSLVSSSSYGQYF. The CDR3 DNA reads TGTGCCAGCAGTTTAGTGTCTTCGAGCTCCTACGGGCAGTACTTC.

This chain connects TRBV6-6 to TRBJ2-7; the D call may be TRBD1 or TRBD2 (6 bases each). Trimming pared 10 bases from V and 2 bases from J, leaving 15 bases between. CDR1 MNHNY and CDR2 SVGAGI come from the germline V gene (reference sequence). This CDR3 has 13 residues. The CDR3 DNA reads TGTGCCATCGGGGGCTCGGAGGCCTACGAGCAGTACTTC. Its protein is CAIGGSEAYEQYF.

The V and J genes are TRBV27 and TRBJ2-2; TRBD2 might be the D (5 bases). V was shortened by 8 bases and J by 3 bases, with 16 bases between the two germline ends. Germline CDR1 and CDR2: MNHEY and SMNVEV (reference sequence). The CDR3 is 15 amino acids. The chain's CDR3 is CASGSGRSDTGELFF. CDR3 DNA: TGTGCCAGCGGAAGCGGTCGAAGCGACACCGGGGAGCTGTTTTTT.

The rearrangement uses TRBV20-1 and TRBJ2-7; 7 bases map to TRBD2. Germline V gene lookup returns CDR1 DFQATT and CDR2 SNEGSKA (reference sequence). CDR3 length: 15 residues. After removal of 6 bases from V and 2 bases from J, the junction contained 13 bases not matched to a gene. The CDR3 loop reads CSARRWEGGTYEQYF. As DNA, the CDR3 is TGCAGTGCCCGACGGTGGGAGGGCGGTACCTACGAGCAGTACTTC.

The chain has TRBV12-3 or TRBV12-4 and TRBJ2-3; D is unresolved. This CDR3 has 13 residues. The germline V and J ends were trimmed by 4 bases and 8 bases, with 13 bases remaining between them. The CDR3 nucleotides read TGTGCCAGCAGTTCCACCTTGTTGAGTACGCAGTATTTT. Its translation is CASSSTLLSTQYF.

This clonotype has only a few counts. V and J are TRBV7-2 and TRBJ2-7; D unclear. Germline V gene sequence: CDR1 SGHTA, CDR2 FQGNSA. V was shortened by 5 bases and J by 3 bases, with 14 bases between the two germline ends. CDR3 length equals 14 residues. The CDR3 loop reads CASSAGGRDYEQYF. The DNA of the CDR3 is TGTGCCAGCAGCGCAGGTGGAAGAGACTACGAGCAGTACTTC.

This clonotype was picked up a small number of times. The CDR3 is CSARAIRGETQYF. The CDR3 bases are TGCAGTGCTAGAGCCATACGCGGAGAGACCCAGTACTTC. This sequence joins TRBV20-1 and TRBJ2-5; no definite D call. The V end lost 1 base, the J end lost 4 bases, and 10 bases lay between the germline ends. This CDR3 has 13 amino acids. Germline assignment: CDR1 DFQATT and CDR2 SNEGSKA (reference sequence).

The chain recombines TRBV6-6 with TRBJ1-2; maybe TRBD1 (5 bases). With 5 bases removed from V and 3 bases from J, the gap between germline ends came to 16 bases. The germline V gene has CDR1 MNHNY and CDR2 SVGAGI (reference sequence). CDR3 length: 15 amino acids. CDR3 DNA: TGTGCCAGCAGTCGAGCGGGGACGGCGGACTATGGCTACACCTTC. It yields the protein CASSRAGTADYGYTF.

The chain carries TRBV7-2 and TRBJ2-3, with D maybe TRBD1 (7 bases). V shed 5 bases and J shed 2 bases, with 17 bases lying between them. The CDR3 totals 16 residues. Germline CDR1 is SGHTA and CDR2 is FQGNSA. The CDR3 DNA sequence: TGTGCCAGCAGCGGCAGGGCAGGGGGGCCCACAGATACGCAGTATTTT. It encodes CASSGRAGGPTDTQYF.

The V call is TRBV29-1, the J call TRBJ2-5; 8 bases agree with TRBD2. V shed 3 bases, J shed 11 bases, and the junction held 11 bases outside the gene matches. This CDR3 spans 13 amino acids. Per the germline V gene, CDR1 is SQVTM and CDR2 is ANQGSEA. Here the CDR3 reads CSVEAAGGREQYF. Written as DNA, the CDR3 is TGCAGCGTTGAGGCTGCGGGAGGAAGGGAGCAGTACTTC.

This chain uses TRBV4-2 with TRBJ2-1; 14 nucleotides match TRBD2. Germline loops: CDR1 LGHNA, CDR2 YNFKEQ. J lost 8 bases, V lost 4 bases, and 16 bases had no gene match. CDR3 size: 19 residues. The CDR3, as DNA: TGTGCCAGCAGCCGAGTCGGACTAGCGGGGGGCCATAGTTGGGATGAGCAGTTCTTC. Translating it yields CASSRVGLAGGHSWDEQFF.

The chain uses TRBV10-3 and TRBJ1-2, with TRBD1 matching over 7 bases. Germline loops: CDR1 ENHRY, CDR2 SYGVKD. This CDR3 is built from 17 residues. V dropped 0 bases and J dropped 3; count of bases not matched to a gene: 10. The CDR3 region has the DNA TGTGCCATCAGTGAGTCATACCGACAGGGAGTCGACTATGGCTACACCTTC. It is translated as CAISESYRQGVDYGYTF.

The genes are TRBV20-1 and TRBJ2-1; no firm D call. CDR3 length: 14 residues. Trimming cost V 4 bases and J 0 bases, with 10 bases left between them. CDR1 is DFQATT, CDR2 SNEGSKA, per germline (reference sequence). This CDR3 is CSATRGSSYNEQFF. In DNA form, the CDR3 reads TGCAGTGCTACAAGAGGTAGCTCCTACAATGAGCAGTTCTTC.

This clonotype was counted a few times. This chain links TRBV12-3 or TRBV12-4 with TRBJ2-1; a possible D gene is TRBD2 (6 bases). The CDR3 spans 13 residues. Trimming took off 4 bases at V and 4 bases at J, with 8 bases between the two ends. This CDR3 is CASSSSGYNEQFF. As DNA, the CDR3 is TGTGCCAGCAGTTCGAGCGGGTACAATGAGCAGTTCTTC.

The chain is built from TRBV5-1 and TRBJ1-2; D gene uncertain. V was clipped by 7 bases and J by 3 bases, with 10 bases between them. The germline gives CDR1 SGHRS, CDR2 YFSETQ. CDR3 length: 12 residues. The CDR3 sequence: CASWRADYGYTF. CDR3 nucleotide sequence: TGCGCCAGCTGGAGGGCGGACTATGGCTACACCTTC.

This clonotype was picked up one time. The V gene is TRBV7-9, the J gene TRBJ2-5, with unresolved D. V lost 5 bases and J 11 bases, leaving 18 bases between the germline ends. The CDR3 sequence is 13 residues long. Per the germline V gene, CDR1 is SEHNR and CDR2 is FQNEAQ (reference sequence). CDR3 loop: CASSINKGPEQYF. CDR3 nucleotides: TGTGCCAGCAGCATAAACAAGGGCCCAGAGCAGTACTTC.

The sample holds many counts of this clonotype. The V gene is TRBV20-1, the J gene TRBJ2-3, with 7 nucleotides matching TRBD1. The CDR3 spans 15 residues. Germline values: CDR1 DFQATT, CDR2 SNEGSKA (reference sequence). V lost 6 bases to trimming and J lost 3 bases; unmatched junction nucleotides: 12. The CDR3 loop reads CSALTGKGSTDTQYF. The DNA of the CDR3 is TGCAGTGCCCTGACAGGGAAGGGTAGTACAGATACGCAGTATTTT.

This clonotype was observed a few times. CDR3 in DNA: TGTGCCAGCAGCCGCCGAGGTTTGGCGGGGGGAGATACGCAGTATTTT. Its translation is CASSRRGLAGGDTQYF. The chain recombines TRBV12-3 or TRBV12-4 with TRBJ2-3, with TRBD2 matching over 8 bases. This CDR3 contains 16 residues. After removal of 6 bases from V and 5 bases from J, the junction contained 13 bases not matched to a gene.